Detailed here is one T cell receptor beta chain. This specimen comes from a study of blood T cell repertoires in COVID-19. Looking at the study overall: Samples taken during acute and convalescent COVID-19 were collected in the United States, Italy and Spain. T cells, B-cell-depleted T cells, or PBMCs provided the cDNA or gDNA that served as material.

The CDR3 length is 13 residues. The germline gives CDR1 LGHDT, CDR2 YNNKEL (reference sequence). Trimming pared 4 bases from V and 0 bases from J, leaving 6 bases between. Per the original data handling: By means of reference gene primer amplification, nucleated cell counts were estimated. Repertoires were generated with immunoSEQ multiplex PCR, while TCRdb's copy carries only in-frame clones and drops some. That table supplies the V and J calls and clone size; D and trimming were determined from the DNA. The sample has 140,000 or so clones, 60% to 85% seen once; the top ten hold roughly 2%. The source is an older woman with acute or convalescent COVID-19. V usage is TRBV3-1 (or the pseudogene TRBV3-2) and J usage is TRBJ1-1; D not resolved. Sequenced: peripheral blood. The CDR3 nucleotides are TGTGCCAGCAGCCTTCTAATGAACACTGAAGCTTTCTTT. The encoded protein is CASSLLMNTEAFF.